This T cell receptor (beta chain) was sequenced during a study of identifying expanded T cells in peripheral blood. Whole-study findings and limits: Over approximately two and four weeks, about 15 and 19 clones changed, versus approximately 1.1 between replicates.

Sequenced by immunoSEQ multiplex PCR; TCRdb stores in-frame clones only, minus some. Of more than 80,000 clones in the sample, around 88% were seen once. CDR1 and CDR2 from the germline V gene are SGHRS and YFSETQ. Unmatched junction bases numbered 18, after V lost 4 bases and J lost 6 bases. The CDR3 contains 18 residues. Collection occurred without any documented infections or immune events in donors. Note on this clone: Antigen unknown.

Sequenced material: blood. This rearrangement joins TRBV5-1 to TRBJ2-1, with 8 bases aligning to TRBD1. The sequence was collected from a person aged 18 to 75 in good health. CDR3 nucleotide sequence: TGCGCCAGCAGCCCGCGTCCCGGGACAGGAGCCACTTCCAATGAGCAGTTCTTC. This codes for CASSPRPGTGATSNEQFF.